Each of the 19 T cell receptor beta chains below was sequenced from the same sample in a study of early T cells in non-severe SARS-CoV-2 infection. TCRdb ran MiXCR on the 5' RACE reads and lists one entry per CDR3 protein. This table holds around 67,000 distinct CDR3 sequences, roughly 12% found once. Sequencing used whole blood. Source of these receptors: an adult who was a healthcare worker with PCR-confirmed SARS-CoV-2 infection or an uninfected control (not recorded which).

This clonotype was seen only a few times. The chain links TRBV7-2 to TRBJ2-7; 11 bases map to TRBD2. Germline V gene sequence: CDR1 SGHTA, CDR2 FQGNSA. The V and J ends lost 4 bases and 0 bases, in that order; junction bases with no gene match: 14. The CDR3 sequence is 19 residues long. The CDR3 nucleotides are TGTGCCAGCAGCTCCCAAGTTGCTGCTAGCGGGAGGCTCTCCTACGAGCAGTACTTC. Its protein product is CASSSQVAASGRLSYEQYF. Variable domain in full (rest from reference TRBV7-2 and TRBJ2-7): GAGVSQSPSNKVTEKGKDVELRCDPISGHTALYWYRQSLGQGLEFLIYFQGNSAPDKSGLPSDRFSAERTGGSVSTLTIQRTQQEDSAVYLCASSSQVAASGRLSYEQYFGPGTRLTVT.

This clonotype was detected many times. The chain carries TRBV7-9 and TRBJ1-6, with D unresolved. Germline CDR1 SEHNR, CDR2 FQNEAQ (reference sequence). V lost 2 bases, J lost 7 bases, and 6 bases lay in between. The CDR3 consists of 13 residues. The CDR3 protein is CASSLYGNSPLHF. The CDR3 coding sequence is TGTGCCAGCAGCTTATATGGAAATTCACCCCTCCACTTT.

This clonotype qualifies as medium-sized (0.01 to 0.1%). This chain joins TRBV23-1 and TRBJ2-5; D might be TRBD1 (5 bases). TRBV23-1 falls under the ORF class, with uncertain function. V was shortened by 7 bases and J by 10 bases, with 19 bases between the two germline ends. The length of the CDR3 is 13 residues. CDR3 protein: CASTPDTPKGQYF. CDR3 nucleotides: TGCGCCAGCACTCCGGACACTCCGAAAGGCCAGTACTTC.

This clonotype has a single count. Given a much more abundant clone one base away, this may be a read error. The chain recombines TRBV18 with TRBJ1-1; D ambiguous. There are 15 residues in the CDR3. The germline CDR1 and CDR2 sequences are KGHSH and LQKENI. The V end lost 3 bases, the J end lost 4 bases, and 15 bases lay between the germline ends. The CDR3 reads CASSPSGSGCTEAFF. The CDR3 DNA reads TGTGCCAGCTCACCCTCGGGGTCGGGGTGCACTGAAGCTTTCTTT.

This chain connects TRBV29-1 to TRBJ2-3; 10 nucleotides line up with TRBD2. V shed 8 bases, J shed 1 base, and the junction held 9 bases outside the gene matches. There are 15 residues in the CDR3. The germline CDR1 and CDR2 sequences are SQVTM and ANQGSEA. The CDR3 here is CSLRRTSGRTDTQYF. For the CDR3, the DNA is TGCAGCCTCAGGAGGACTAGCGGACGCACAGATACGCAGTATTTT.

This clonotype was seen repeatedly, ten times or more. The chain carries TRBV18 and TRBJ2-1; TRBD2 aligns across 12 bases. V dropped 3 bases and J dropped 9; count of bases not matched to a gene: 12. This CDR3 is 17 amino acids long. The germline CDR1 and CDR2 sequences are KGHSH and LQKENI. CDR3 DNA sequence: TGTGCCAGCTCACCTACCCCTAGCGGGGGGGTTCTGGGTGAGCAGTTCTTC. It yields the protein CASSPTPSGGVLGEQFF.

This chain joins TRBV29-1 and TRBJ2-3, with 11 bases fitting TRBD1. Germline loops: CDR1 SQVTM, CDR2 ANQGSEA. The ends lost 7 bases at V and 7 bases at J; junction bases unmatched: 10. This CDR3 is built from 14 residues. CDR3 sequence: CSAEPGTGGNTQYF. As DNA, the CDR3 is TGCAGCGCCGAACCCGGGACAGGGGGAAATACGCAGTATTTT.

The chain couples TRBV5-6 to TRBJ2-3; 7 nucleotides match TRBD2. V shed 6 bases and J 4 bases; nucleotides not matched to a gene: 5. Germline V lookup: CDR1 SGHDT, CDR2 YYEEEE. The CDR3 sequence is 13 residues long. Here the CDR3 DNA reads TGTGCCAGCAAGACTAGCTCTTCAGATACGCAGTATTTT. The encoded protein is CASKTSSSDTQYF.

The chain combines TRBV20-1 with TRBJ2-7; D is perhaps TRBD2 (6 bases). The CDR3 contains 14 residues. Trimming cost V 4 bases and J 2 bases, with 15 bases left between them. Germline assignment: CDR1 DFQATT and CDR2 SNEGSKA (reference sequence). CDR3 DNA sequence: TGCAGTGCTAACCCTCCGGGGGTTCCCTACGAGCAGTACTTC. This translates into CSANPPGVPYEQYF.

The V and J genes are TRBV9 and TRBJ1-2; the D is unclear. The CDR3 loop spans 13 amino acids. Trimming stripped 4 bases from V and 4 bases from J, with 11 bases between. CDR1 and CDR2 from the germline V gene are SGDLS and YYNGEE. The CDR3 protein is CASSYGGFYGYTF. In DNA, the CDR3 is TGTGCCAGCAGCTACGGAGGTTTCTATGGCTACACCTTC.

The CDR3 is CASSQVPEGTDTQYF. CDR3 sequence (DNA): TGTGCCAGCAGCCAAGTTCCCGAGGGGACAGATACGCAGTATTTT. The chain uses TRBV4-2 and TRBJ2-3; D tentatively fits TRBD1 or TRBD2 (5 bases each). Germline V CDR1 and CDR2: LGHNA, YNFKEQ. Trimming removed 1 base at V and 3 bases at J, with 11 bases between. The CDR3 consists of 15 residues.

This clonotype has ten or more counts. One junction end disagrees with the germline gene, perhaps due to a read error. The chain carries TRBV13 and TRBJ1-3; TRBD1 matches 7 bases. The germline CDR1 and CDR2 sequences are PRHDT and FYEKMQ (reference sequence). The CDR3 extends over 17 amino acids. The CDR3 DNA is TGTGCCAGCAGCATCCGACAGGGACGATACTCTGAAAACACCATATATTTT. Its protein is CASSIRQGRYSENTIYF.

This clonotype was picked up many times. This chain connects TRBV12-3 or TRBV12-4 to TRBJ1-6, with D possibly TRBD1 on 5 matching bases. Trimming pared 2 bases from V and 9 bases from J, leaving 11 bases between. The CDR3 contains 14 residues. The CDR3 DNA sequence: TGTGCCAGCAGTTTACGGCAGGGTGGTTCACCCCTCCACTTT. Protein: CASSLRQGGSPLHF.

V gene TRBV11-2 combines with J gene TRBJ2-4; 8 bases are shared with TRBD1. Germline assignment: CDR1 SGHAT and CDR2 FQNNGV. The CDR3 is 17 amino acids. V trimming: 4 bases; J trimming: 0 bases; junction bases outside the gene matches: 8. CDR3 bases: TGTGCCAGCAGCTCGGTTGCGGGACAGGTAGCCAAAAACATTCAGTACTTC. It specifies CASSSVAGQVAKNIQYF.

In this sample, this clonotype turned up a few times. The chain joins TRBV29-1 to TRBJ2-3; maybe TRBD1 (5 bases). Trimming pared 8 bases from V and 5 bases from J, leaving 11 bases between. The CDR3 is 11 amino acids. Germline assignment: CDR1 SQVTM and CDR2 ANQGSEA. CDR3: CSSETEDTQYF. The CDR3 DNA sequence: TGCAGCTCCGAGACAGAAGATACGCAGTATTTT.

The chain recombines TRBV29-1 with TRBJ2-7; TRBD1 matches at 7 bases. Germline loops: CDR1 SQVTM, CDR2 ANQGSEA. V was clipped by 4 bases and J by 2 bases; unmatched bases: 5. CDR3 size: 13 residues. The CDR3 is CSVVIRGPYEQYF. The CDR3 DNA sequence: TGCAGCGTTGTTATTAGGGGGCCCTACGAGCAGTACTTC.

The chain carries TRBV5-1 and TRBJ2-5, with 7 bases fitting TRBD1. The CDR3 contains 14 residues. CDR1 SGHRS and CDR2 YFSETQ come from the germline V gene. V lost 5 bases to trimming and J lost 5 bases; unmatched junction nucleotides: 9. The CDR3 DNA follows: TGCGCCAGCAGTTCACAGGGGTTTGGGGAGACCCAGTACTTC. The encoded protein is CASSSQGFGETQYF.

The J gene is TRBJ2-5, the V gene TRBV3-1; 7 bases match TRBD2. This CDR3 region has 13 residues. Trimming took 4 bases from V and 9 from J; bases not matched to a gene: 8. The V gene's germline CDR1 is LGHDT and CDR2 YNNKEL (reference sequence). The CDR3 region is CASSPASGIPQYF. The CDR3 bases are TGTGCCAGCAGCCCCGCTAGCGGTATCCCCCAGTACTTC.

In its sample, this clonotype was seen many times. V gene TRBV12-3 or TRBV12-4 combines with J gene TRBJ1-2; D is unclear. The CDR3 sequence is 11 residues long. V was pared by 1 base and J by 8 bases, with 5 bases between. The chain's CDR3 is CASSLERGYTF. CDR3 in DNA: TGTGCCAGCAGTTTAGAACGGGGCTACACCTTC.